This T cell receptor beta chain derives from a study of vaccination and CD4 T cells after COVID-19. This clonotype is classed as large. The antigen is not known. Oncomine TCR Beta short-read sequencing was applied to DNA from cultured CD4+ T cells. Using the QIAamp micro DNA kit, genomic DNA was extracted from the CD4+ T cells that had been cultured. TCRdb itself ran the PCR reads through MiXCR, one entry per CDR3 protein. Of about 6,800 distinct CDR3 sequences in the sample, 25% were seen once. Study observations and caveats: There was no significant change from around 19 to 38 median reactive clonotypes.

Germline V gene lookup returns CDR1 MDHEN and CDR2 SYDVKM. V lost 2 bases and J 9 bases, leaving 16 bases between the germline ends. This CDR3 is 14 amino acids long. Regarding treatment: roughly 10-day PBMC culture with coronavirus spike peptide pools or control peptides (ViraFEST assay). Expanded clonotypes were found by TCR sequencing after peptide-pool stimulation (ViraFEST). It was with approximately 9.7 IU/ml IL-2 and roughly 9.4 ug/ml peptide pools that 1.5 million to 2.5 million PBMCs per well were cultured. The clonotype was recovered from a human donor who had recovered from COVID-19. The J gene is TRBJ2-5, the V gene TRBV28; tentatively, D is TRBD2 (5 bases). The sequenced sample was CD4+ T cells from blood, cultured in vitro, obtained after SARS-CoV-2 vaccination. CDR3 sequence reads: CASSLVSGLAPQYF. CDR3 DNA sequence: TGTGCCAGCAGTTTAGTATCGGGCCTAGCCCCCCAGTACTTC.